A selection of T cell receptor beta chains follows, all from one sample in a study of tumor-infiltrating lymphocytes in localized non-small cell lung cancer. The table came from immunoSEQ multiplex PCR; TCRdb's copy has only in-frame clones and leaves some out. The sample comprises 15,000 to 20,000 clones, about three quarters of which are singletons, and approximately 5% rests with the top ten. The sample comprised lung tumor tissue. The origin of the receptors is a human donor with non-small cell lung cancer. Both conserved end residues are part of each CDR3. Each record gives: CDR3 protein, CDR3 DNA, V gene, J gene, D gene, clone size. D genes are given only for firm matches. Not every row has a clone size; where given, it reads once, few, many or a size class.

CDR3: CASSLDRDRSFYEQYF; DNA: TGTGCCAGCAGCTTAGACCGGGACAGGAGTTTCTACGAGCAGTACTTC; V: TRBV7-8; J: TRBJ2-7; D: TRBD1; size: NA
CDR3: CAISEGSPRSEAFF; DNA: TGTGCCATCAGTGAGGGCAGCCCGCGATCTGAAGCTTTCTTT; V: TRBV10-3; J: TRBJ1-1; D: NA; size: NA
CDR3: CASSFEGLATNEKLFF; DNA: TGCGCCAGCAGCTTCGAAGGACTAGCAACTAATGAAAAACTGTTTTTT; V: TRBV5-1; J: TRBJ1-4; D: NA; size: NA
CDR3: CASRSLGYSTEAFF; DNA: TGTGCCAGCCGGAGTCTGGGATATAGCACTGAAGCTTTCTTT; V: TRBV27; J: TRBJ1-1; D: NA; size: NA
CDR3: CASSFGDGQPQHF; DNA: TGTGCCAGCAGTTTTGGGGACGGGCAGCCCCAGCATTTT; V: TRBV27; J: TRBJ1-5; D: NA; size: NA
CDR3: CASSLLGGGHTEAFF; DNA: TGTGCCAGCAGCTTATTGGGTGGGGGACACACTGAAGCTTTCTTT; V: TRBV7-9; J: TRBJ1-1; D: NA; size: NA
CDR3: CASRTNEKLFF; DNA: TGTGCCAGCAGGACTAATGAAAAACTGTTTTTT; V: TRBV6-1; J: TRBJ1-4; D: NA; size: NA
CDR3: CASSLYQRESTDTQYF; DNA: TGTGCCAGCAGTTTATATCAGCGGGAGTCGACAGATACGCAGTATTTT; V: TRBV27; J: TRBJ2-3; D: TRBD2; size: NA
CDR3: CASSSGTTSYEQYF; DNA: TGCGCCAGCAGCTCCGGGACTACTTCCTACGAGCAGTACTTC; V: TRBV5-1; J: TRBJ2-7; D: TRBD2; size: NA
CDR3: CASSPRGGQGYAGELFF; DNA: TGCGCCAGCAGCCCCCGGGGGGGACAGGGGTATGCCGGGGAGCTGTTTTTT; V: TRBV4-1; J: TRBJ2-2; D: TRBD1; size: NA
CDR3: CASSWTGTSNAHEQFF; DNA: TGTGCCAGCAGCTGGACCGGGACTAGCAATGCCCATGAGCAGTTCTTC; V: TRBV5-8; J: TRBJ2-1; D: TRBD2; size: NA
CDR3: CASNTEPDTQYF; DNA: TGTGCCAGCAACACGGAGCCGGATACGCAGTATTTT; V: TRBV28; J: TRBJ2-3; D: NA; size: few
CDR3: CASSLVMQGDGYTF; DNA: TGTGCCAGCAGCTTGGTTATGCAGGGCGATGGCTACACCTTC; V: TRBV5-6; J: TRBJ1-2; D: NA; size: NA
CDR3: CASSYEDRGSYNSPLHF; DNA: TGCGCCAGCAGCTATGAGGACAGGGGCTCCTATAATTCACCCCTCCACTTT; V: TRBV5-1; J: TRBJ1-6; D: TRBD1; size: NA
CDR3: CASSPDRENTGELFF; DNA: TGCGCCAGCAGCCCGGACAGGGAGAACACCGGGGAGCTGTTTTTT; V: TRBV5-1; J: TRBJ2-2; D: TRBD1; size: NA
CDR3: CSVVKGGYEQYF; DNA: TGCAGCGTTGTTAAGGGGGGCTACGAGCAGTACTTC; V: TRBV29-1; J: TRBJ2-7; D: NA; size: NA
CDR3: CASSPTTVRGYTF; DNA: TGTGCCAGCAGCCCTACGACAGTAAGAGGCTACACCTTC; V: TRBV7-2; J: TRBJ1-2; D: NA; size: few
CDR3: CASSGVGLVALNTEAFF; DNA: TGTGCCAGCAGTGGGGTTGGTCTAGTAGCCTTGAACACTGAAGCTTTCTTT; V: TRBV27; J: TRBJ1-1; D: NA; size: NA
CDR3: CASSPGDRRSYTF; DNA: TGTGCCAGCAGTCCTGGGGACCGCCGGAGCTACACCTTC; V: TRBV27; J: TRBJ1-2; D: NA; size: NA
CDR3: CASSPTISANTGELFF; DNA: TGTGCCAGCAGCCCTACCATTAGCGCGAACACCGGGGAGCTGTTTTTT; V: TRBV5-8; J: TRBJ2-2; D: NA; size: NA
CDR3: CASRRSGAYEQYF; DNA: TGCGCCAGCAGGAGATCCGGGGCCTACGAGCAGTACTTC; V: TRBV10-2; J: TRBJ2-7; D: NA; size: NA
CDR3: CASSLSVGGTETQYF; DNA: TGTGCCAGCAGCTTGTCCGTAGGCGGGACAGAGACCCAGTACTTC; V: TRBV5-5; J: TRBJ2-5; D: NA; size: NA
CDR3: CAISGPTRDTQYF; DNA: TGTGCCATTTCGGGACCGACAAGAGATACGCAGTATTTT; V: TRBV10-3; J: TRBJ2-3; D: NA; size: few
CDR3: CASSVGAGNQPQHF; DNA: TGTGCCAGCAGCGTAGGGGCAGGCAATCAGCCCCAGCATTTT; V: TRBV9; J: TRBJ1-5; D: NA; size: NA
CDR3: CASSVEAGGPGDTQYF; DNA: TGTGCCAGCAGCGTAGAGGCGGGGGGGCCGGGAGATACGCAGTATTTT; V: TRBV9; J: TRBJ2-3; D: TRBD2; size: NA
CDR3: CASSLHRTAPSTDTQYF; DNA: TGCGCCAGCAGCCTCCACCGGACAGCGCCTAGCACAGATACGCAGTATTTT; V: TRBV5-1; J: TRBJ2-3; D: NA; size: few
CDR3: CASSWDIYTEAFF; DNA: TGTGCCAGCAGCTGGGACATCTACACTGAAGCTTTCTTT; V: TRBV4-2; J: TRBJ1-1; D: NA; size: NA
CDR3: CSVERYSYSSGIYEQYF; DNA: TGCAGCGTTGAACGTTATTCGTACAGCAGTGGGATCTACGAGCAGTACTTC; V: TRBV29-1; J: TRBJ2-7; D: NA; size: NA
CDR3: CASSLVWRGGYEQYF; DNA: TGTGCCAGCAGTCTTGTGTGGCGTGGTGGGTACGAGCAGTACTTC; V: TRBV7-2; J: TRBJ2-7; D: NA; size: NA
CDR3: CASSALGTELGGLHF; DNA: TGTGCCAGCAGCGCTTTAGGGACAGAATTGGGGGGCCTCCACTTT; V: TRBV7-9; J: TRBJ1-6; D: TRBD1; size: once
CDR3: CASSPSGTGFGNTIYF; DNA: TGTGCCAGCTCACCGTCCGGGACAGGGTTCGGAAACACCATATATTTT; V: TRBV18; J: TRBJ1-3; D: TRBD1; size: few
CDR3: CASSSPGSTNSPLHF; DNA: TGTGCCAGCAGCTCACCCGGGTCCACAAATTCACCCCTCCACTTT; V: TRBV7-9; J: TRBJ1-6; D: NA; size: NA
CDR3: CASGFPHGLVHNEQFF; DNA: TGTGCTAGTGGTTTTCCCCACGGGCTCGTGCACAATGAGCAGTTCTTC; V: TRBV12-5; J: TRBJ2-1; D: NA; size: NA
CDR3: CASSLVGGAYGYTF; DNA: TGTGCCAGCAGCTTAGTGGGGGGGGCCTATGGCTACACCTTC; V: TRBV7-2; J: TRBJ1-2; D: NA; size: NA
CDR3: CASSFGSWGSGANVLTF; DNA: TGTGCCAGCAGCTTCGGGAGCTGGGGCTCTGGGGCCAACGTCCTGACTTTC; V: TRBV7-2; J: TRBJ2-6; D: NA; size: NA
CDR3: CASSSGQGIRNTEAFF; DNA: TGTGCCAGCAGCTCGGGACAGGGGATAAGGAACACTGAAGCTTTCTTT; V: TRBV7-2; J: TRBJ1-1; D: TRBD1; size: few
CDR3: CASRQDRAYGYTF; DNA: TGCGCCAGCAGGCAGGACAGGGCTTATGGCTACACCTTC; V: TRBV4-1; J: TRBJ1-2; D: TRBD1; size: NA
CDR3: CASSQALGEKLFF; DNA: TGTGCCAGCAGCCAAGCCCTCGGGGAAAAACTGTTTTTT; V: TRBV4-2; J: TRBJ1-4; D: NA; size: NA
CDR3: CASSQTSGSADTQYF; DNA: TGTGCCAGCAGTCAGACTAGCGGGAGTGCAGATACGCAGTATTTT; V: TRBV6-1; J: TRBJ2-3; D: TRBD2; size: once
CDR3: CASSLAPGSYNEQFF; DNA: TGTGCCAGCAGCTTGGCCCCAGGGTCCTACAATGAGCAGTTCTTC; V: TRBV5-5; J: TRBJ2-1; D: NA; size: NA